These T cell receptor beta chains were read from a single sample in a study of shared T cell receptors in the human thymus. TCRdb's copy holds only in-frame clones and misses some; the assay was immunoSEQ multiplex PCR. The sample comprises 540,000 or so clones, around 78% of which are singletons, and around 0.013% rests with the top ten. This sample also belongs to another study, concerning human thymus T cells.

Sequencing was performed on thymocytes. These receptors originate from a boy under two years old with a congenital heart defect. Both conserved end residues are part of each CDR3. Each record gives: D gene, J gene, clone size, V gene, CDR3 length, CDR3 DNA, CDR3 protein. The D gene is left open where the match is weak. Size tells how often a clone was seen (once, few, many) or the class of an expanded clone, and some rows leave it out.

TRBD1 TRBJ1-1 NA TRBV5-6 17 TGTGCCAGCAGCCCCGGACAGGGAAGAGGAACGAACACTGAAGCTTTCTTT CASSPGQGRGTNTEAFF
NA TRBJ1-5 NA TRBV5-4 18 TGTGCCAGCAGCTTGGTCTACTTGGGGACTAAACATAATCAGCCCCAGCATTTT CASSLVYLGTKHNQPQHF
TRBD1 TRBJ2-1 few TRBV10-1 16 TGCGCCAGCAGTGAAAGGGGGACAGGGGCCTACAATGAGCAGTTCTTC CASSERGTGAYNEQFF
NA TRBJ1-2 NA TRBV14 15 TGTGCCAGCAGCCCGCGAGGAGGGGCGGGCTATGGCTACACCTTC CASSPRGGAGYGYTF
TRBD1 TRBJ2-2 NA TRBV4-3 17 TGCGCCAGCAGCCACCGGCGGGACAGGGGGAACACCGGGGAGCTGTTTTTT CASSHRRDRGNTGELFF
NA TRBJ2-1 NA TRBV19 15 TGTGCCAGTAGTCCCCAATCGGGTATACTCAATGAGCAGTTCTTC CASSPQSGILNEQFF
TRBD1 TRBJ1-5 once TRBV30 13 TGTGCCTGGAGCACAGGGGCGGCACAGCCCCAGCATTTT CAWSTGAAQPQHF
NA TRBJ2-7 NA TRBV27 17 TGTGCCAGCAGTTTATCGAGGACAGCTCCCCTCTCCTACGAGCAGTACTTC CASSLSRTAPLSYEQYF
NA TRBJ2-5 NA TRBV9 14 TGTGCCAGCAGCGTAGGCCAGGTCCAAGAGACCCAGTACTTC CASSVGQVQETQYF
NA TRBJ2-1 NA TRBV4-2 16 TGTGCCAGCAGCCAAGATTTGGGGGAGGAGCCCAATGAGCAGTTCTTC CASSQDLGEEPNEQFF
TRBD1 TRBJ2-1 NA TRBV7-8 15 TGTGCCAGCAGCCAGGGGGGACAGGCCTACAATGAGCAGTTCTTC CASSQGGQAYNEQFF
NA TRBJ2-3 NA TRBV27 15 TGTGCCAGCAGCCATGCGGAACGAGTGACAGATACGCAGTATTTT CASSHAERVTDTQYF
TRBD2 TRBJ2-2 NA TRBV9 17 TGTGCCAGCAGCGTAGACCCAGCGGGAGGGCCGGAAGGGGAGCTGTTTTTT CASSVDPAGGPEGELFF
TRBD1 TRBJ2-7 NA TRBV20-1 11 TGCAGTGCTCTCAGGGGGCTCGAGCAGTACTTC CSALRGLEQYF
NA TRBJ2-5 NA TRBV9 11 TGTGCCAGCAGCGTACTAGAGACCCAGTACTTC CASSVLETQYF
TRBD1 TRBJ2-7 NA TRBV11-2 14 TGTGCCAGCAGCATTCTACAGGGGGCGGATGGGCAGTACTTC CASSILQGADGQYF
NA TRBJ2-7 once TRBV5-1 18 TGCGCCAGCAGCTACCGGGCGACTCATGCAGGGGTTCACTACGAGCAGTACTTC CASSYRATHAGVHYEQYF
TRBD1 TRBJ2-7 once TRBV23-1 14 TGCGCCAGCAGTCCCGGGACAGGGCCCTACGAGCAGTACTTC CASSPGTGPYEQYF
TRBD1 TRBJ2-5 NA TRBV28 15 TGTGCCAGCAGTTCCTCCGGGACAGTTCAAGAGACCCAGTACTTC CASSSSGTVQETQYF
NA TRBJ1-2 NA TRBV15 17 TGTGCCACCAGCAGAGATCTAGGACAGCAGCGGCACTATGGCTACACCTTC CATSRDLGQQRHYGYTF
NA TRBJ2-7 NA TRBV28 16 TGTGCAACCGAACCGCTATGGGCCACGAGCTCCTACGAGCAGTACTTC CATEPLWATSSYEQYF
TRBD1 TRBJ2-7 few TRBV6-4 13 TGTGCCAGCAGCGAGACAGGGGCGACCGAGCAGTACTTC CASSETGATEQYF
TRBD1 TRBJ2-7 NA TRBV28 17 TGTGCCAGCACCCTGGGGGACAGGGGCCTAAGAGACTACGAGCAGTACTTC CASTLGDRGLRDYEQYF
TRBD1 TRBJ1-2 NA TRBV29-1 15 TGCAGCGTTGAAAGACAGGGGAACCCGGGCTATGGCTACACCTTC CSVERQGNPGYGYTF
TRBD2 TRBJ2-5 NA TRBV5-4 15 TGTGCCAGCAGCTTGGAGCGGGAGGGCCAAGAGACCCAGTACTTC CASSLEREGQETQYF
TRBD1 TRBJ1-3 NA TRBV7-9 17 TGTGCCAGCAGCCTCGGGACAGGGGGCTGCTCTGGAAACACCATATATTTT CASSLGTGGCSGNTIYF
TRBD1 TRBJ2-1 few TRBV19 18 TGTGCCAGTAGTATAGCCGACAGGGGGCGAGGCTCCTACAATGAGCAGTTCTTC CASSIADRGRGSYNEQFF
TRBD1 TRBJ2-7 NA TRBV12-5 18 TGTGCTAGTGGTTCGTATCCCACCTTGACAGGGTCCAAGGACGAGCAGTACTTC CASGSYPTLTGSKDEQYF
TRBD1 TRBJ2-1 NA TRBV28 15 TGTGCCAGCAGTTTTGGACAGGGGGCGCCGGATGAGCAGTTCTTC CASSFGQGAPDEQFF
NA TRBJ2-5 NA TRBV6-5 15 TGTGCCAGCAGCCCCAGGTGGGGGCCCCAAGAGACCCAGTACTTC CASSPRWGPQETQYF
NA TRBJ2-2 NA TRBV30 17 TGTGCCTGGAGGATACCAAAGGCAGGGGAGAACACCGGGGAGCTGTTTTTT CAWRIPKAGENTGELFF
TRBD2 TRBJ2-7 NA TRBV6-4 16 TGTGCCAGCACAATTGGACTAGCGGGCCTCTGGTACGAGCAGTACTTC CASTIGLAGLWYEQYF
TRBD2 TRBJ2-7 NA TRBV6-1 14 TGTGCCAGCAAGGGACTAGCGGACGATTACGAGCAGTACTTC CASKGLADDYEQYF
NA TRBJ2-7 NA TRBV25-1 13 TGTGCCAGCAGTGGGAGGGCTCGGTACGAGCAGTACTTC CASSGRARYEQYF
NA TRBJ2-7 NA TRBV27 14 TGTGCCAGCAGTTTCCAGCGGCACTCCTACGAGCAGTACTTC CASSFQRHSYEQYF
NA TRBJ1-2 NA TRBV27 15 TGTGCCAGCACCCCGCGGGGGGCAGGGTGGGATGGCTACACCTTC CASTPRGAGWDGYTF
TRBD2 TRBJ2-2 NA TRBV29-1 16 TGCAGCGTCGCAGATCTAGCGGATACTAACACCGGGGAGCTGTTTTTT CSVADLADTNTGELFF
NA TRBJ2-7 few TRBV21-1 17 TGTGCCAGCAGCACACAAGGACAGGGTAGCCCCACCTACGAGCAGTACTTC CASSTQGQGSPTYEQYF
NA TRBJ2-1 NA TRBV6-6 16 TGTGCCAGCAGTTACGGGGGGATCCCGGGGCCTAATGAGCAGTTCTTC CASSYGGIPGPNEQFF
NA TRBJ2-7 NA TRBV25-1 15 TGTGCCAGCAGTGATCCTAGGCCCGGCTCCTACGAGCAGTACTTC CASSDPRPGSYEQYF
NA TRBJ1-1 NA TRBV10-1 14 TGCGCCAGCACACCAGACGGTGGGAGTATTGAAGCTTTCTTT CASTPDGGSIEAFF
TRBD2 TRBJ2-3 few TRBV4-2 13 TGTGCCAGCAGCCTCACGAAGACTAGCGGCTGGGATTTT CASSLTKTSGWDF
TRBD2 TRBJ2-7 NA TRBV4-1 17 TGCGCCAGCAGCCAAGAACGGACTAGCGGGAGTGTATGGGAGCAGTACTTC CASSQERTSGSVWEQYF